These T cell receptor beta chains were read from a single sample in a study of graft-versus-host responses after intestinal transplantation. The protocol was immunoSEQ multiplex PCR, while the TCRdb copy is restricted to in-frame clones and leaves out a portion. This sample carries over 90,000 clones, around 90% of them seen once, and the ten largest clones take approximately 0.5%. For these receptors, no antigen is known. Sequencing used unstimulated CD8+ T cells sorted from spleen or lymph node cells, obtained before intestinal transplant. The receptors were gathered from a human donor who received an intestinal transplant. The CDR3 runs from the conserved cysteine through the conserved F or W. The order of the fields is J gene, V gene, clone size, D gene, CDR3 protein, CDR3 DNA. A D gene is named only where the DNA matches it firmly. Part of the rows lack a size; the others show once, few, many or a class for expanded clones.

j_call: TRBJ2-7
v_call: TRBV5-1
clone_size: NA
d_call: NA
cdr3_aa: CASSFGNLVTYEQYF
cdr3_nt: TGCGCCAGCAGCTTCGGGAACCTCGTAACCTACGAGCAGTACTTC

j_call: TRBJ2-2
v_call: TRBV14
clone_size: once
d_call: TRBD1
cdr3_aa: CASSQTGGNGELFF
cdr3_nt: TGTGCCAGCAGCCAGACAGGGGGCAACGGGGAGCTGTTTTTT

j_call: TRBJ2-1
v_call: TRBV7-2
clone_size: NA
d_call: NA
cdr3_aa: CASSLSISGWSSYNEQFF
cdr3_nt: TGTGCCAGCAGCTTATCTATTAGCGGTTGGAGCTCCTACAATGAGCAGTTCTTC

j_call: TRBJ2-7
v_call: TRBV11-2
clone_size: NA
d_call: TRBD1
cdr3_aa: CASSPEDRVNEQYF
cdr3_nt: TGTGCCAGCAGCCCCGAGGACAGGGTGAACGAGCAGTACTTC

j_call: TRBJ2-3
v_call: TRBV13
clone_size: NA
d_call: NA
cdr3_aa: CASSLVVGVDTQYF
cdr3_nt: TGTGCCAGCAGCTTAGTCGTAGGGGTAGATACGCAGTATTTT

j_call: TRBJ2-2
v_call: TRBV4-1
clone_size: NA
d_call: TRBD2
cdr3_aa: CASSQDPSGGATGELFF
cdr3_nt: TGCGCCAGCAGCCAAGACCCTAGCGGGGGGGCAACCGGGGAGCTGTTTTTT

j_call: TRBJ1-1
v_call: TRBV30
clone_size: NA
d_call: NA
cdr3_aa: CAWGGVPEAFF
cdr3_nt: TGTGCCTGGGGGGGGGTTCCTGAAGCTTTCTTT

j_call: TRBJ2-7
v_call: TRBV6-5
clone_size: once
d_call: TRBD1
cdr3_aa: CASSNTGVEQYF
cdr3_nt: TGTGCCAGCAGTAACACAGGGGTCGAGCAGTACTTC

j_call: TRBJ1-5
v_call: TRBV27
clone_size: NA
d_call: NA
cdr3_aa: CASSVRGAQPQHF
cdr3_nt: TGTGCCAGCAGTGTCCGGGGGGCTCAGCCCCAGCATTTT

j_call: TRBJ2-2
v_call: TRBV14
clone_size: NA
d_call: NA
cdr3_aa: CASSQDFAGRLSGELFF
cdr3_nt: TGTGCCAGCAGCCAAGATTTTGCGGGGAGGTTGTCCGGGGAGCTGTTTTTT

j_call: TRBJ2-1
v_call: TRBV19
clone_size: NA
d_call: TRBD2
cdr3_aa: CASSISSGGYNEQFF
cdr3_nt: TGTGCCAGTAGTATTTCTAGCGGGGGGTACAATGAGCAGTTCTTC

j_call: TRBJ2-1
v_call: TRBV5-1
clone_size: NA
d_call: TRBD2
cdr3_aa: CASSFPQSGSRGNEQFF
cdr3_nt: TGCGCCAGCAGCTTTCCCCAAAGCGGGAGTCGAGGCAATGAGCAGTTCTTC

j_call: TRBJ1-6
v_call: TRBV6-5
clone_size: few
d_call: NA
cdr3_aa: CASSYGGDNSPLHF
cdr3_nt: TGTGCCAGCAGTTACGGGGGCGATAATTCACCCCTCCACTTT

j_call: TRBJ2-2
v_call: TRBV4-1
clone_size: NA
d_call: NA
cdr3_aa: CASSQFSSPTGELFF
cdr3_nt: TGCGCCAGCAGCCAATTTTCTAGCCCCACCGGGGAGCTGTTTTTT

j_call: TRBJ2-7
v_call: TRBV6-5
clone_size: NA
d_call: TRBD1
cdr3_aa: CASSWTGQGSYEQYF
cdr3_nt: TGTGCCAGCAGTTGGACAGGACAAGGCTCGTACGAGCAGTACTTC

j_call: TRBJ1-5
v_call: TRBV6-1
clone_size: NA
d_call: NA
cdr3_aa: CASSEGGGAYSNQPQHF
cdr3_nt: TGTGCCAGCAGTGAGGGGGGAGGGGCCTATAGCAATCAGCCCCAGCATTTT